The source of this TCR beta chain is a study of regulatory T cells. Findings and caveats of the study: Hydrophobic residues at CDR3 positions 6 and 7 were enriched in conventional CD4+ T cells of CD3G-deficient patients. Patient repertoires had restricted TRB V-J pairs and skewed V and J usage, most in Tregs.

Points on this clone: What it recognizes is unknown.

A couple of CD3G-deficient patients had more severe autoimmunity; all had some. Patients aged 2 to 39 years had fewer naive T cells. Regulatory (CD25-high CD127-low) and conventional (CD25-low CD127-high) CD4+ T cells were sorted separately. The primer mix had 52 TRBV and 13 TRBJ primers. Repertoires were generated with immunoSEQ multiplex PCR, while TCRdb's copy carries only in-frame clones and drops some. This sample carries almost 30,000 clones, less than 95% of them seen once, and the ten largest clones take about 1.6%. The sequencing sample was made of conventional CD4+ T cells sorted from blood. This sequence was found in a person aged 18-35 years with CD3G deficiency.

The CDR3 protein is CAWRAPPKETQYF. Written as DNA, the CDR3 is TGTGCCTGGAGGGCTCCCCCGAAAGAGACCCAGTACTTC. The chain has TRBV30 and TRBJ2-5, with D hard to call. V lost 3 bases, J lost 3 bases, and 11 bases lay in between. This CDR3 contains 13 residues. Germline CDR1 is GTSNPN and CDR2 is SVGIG (reference sequence).